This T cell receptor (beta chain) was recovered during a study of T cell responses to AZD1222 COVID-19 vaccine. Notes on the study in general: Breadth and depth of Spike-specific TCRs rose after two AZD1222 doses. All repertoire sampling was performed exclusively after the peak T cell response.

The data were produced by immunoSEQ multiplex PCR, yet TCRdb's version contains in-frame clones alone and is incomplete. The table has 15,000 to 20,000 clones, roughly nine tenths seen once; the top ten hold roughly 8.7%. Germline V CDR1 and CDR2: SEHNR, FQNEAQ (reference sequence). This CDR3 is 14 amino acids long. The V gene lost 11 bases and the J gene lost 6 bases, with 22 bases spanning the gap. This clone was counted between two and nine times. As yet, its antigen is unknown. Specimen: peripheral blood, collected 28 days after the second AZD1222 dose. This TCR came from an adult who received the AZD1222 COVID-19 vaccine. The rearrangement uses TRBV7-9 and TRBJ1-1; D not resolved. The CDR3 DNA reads TGTGCCTCGAACAAAGGACGCCTTAGCGCTGAAGCTTTCTTT. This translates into CASNKGRLSAEAFF.